This record covers a single TCR beta chain. Its antigen is still unknown. Produced via immunoSEQ multiplex PCR; TCRdb's table is partial and in-frame only. Of some 2,000,000 clones listed, 85% to 95% are singletons. This sample is part of a study of shared clonotypes between healthy human individuals. Broader study findings: A handful of donors shared about 4.8% of their naive CD4 clonotypes.

CDR3 length: 17 residues. Trimming shortened V by 0 bases and J by 3 bases, and 18 bases separated the two germline ends. The germline CDR1 and CDR2 sequences are SGHRS and YFSETQ. Naivety among CD8 cells was defined by CD45RO negativity and positive CCR7 selection, thereby excluding terminally differentiated effector memory CD45RA+ cells. None of the donors, who were healthy HIV-negative adults, had recently had acute infections or vaccinations. This chain uses TRBV5-1 with TRBJ1-1, with a weak D call TRBD1 (5 bases). Sequencing was carried out using naive CD8+ T cells sorted from blood. This clonotype was sampled from a man aged 18-30 years in good health. This chain's CDR3 is CASSLGWDLEGYTEAFF. Written as DNA, the CDR3 is TGCGCCAGCAGCTTGGGTTGGGACCTCGAGGGGTACACTGAAGCTTTCTTT.